These 10 T cell receptor beta chains were sequenced from one sample in a study of cytomegalovirus exposure and HLA in healthy donors. The PCR was carried out with 60 Vbeta primers and 13 Jbeta primers. TCRdb keeps only in-frame clones here, not all; method: immunoSEQ multiplex PCR. The repertoire holds 150,000 to 200,000 clones, with approximately 81% as singletons. Material for sequencing was PBMCs. The receptors were gathered from a boy under 10 years old in good health and CMV-seronegative.

The chain employs TRBV10-3 and TRBJ2-3, with 10 bases that match TRBD2. The CDR3 consists of 15 residues. V trimming: 6 bases; J trimming: 0 bases; junction bases outside the gene matches: 3. Per the germline V gene, CDR1 is ENHRY and CDR2 is SYGVKD. In DNA, the CDR3 is TGTGCCATCAGGGAGACTAGCGGGAGCACAGATACGCAGTATTTT. This codes for CAIRETSGSTDTQYF.

The rearrangement uses TRBV5-8 and TRBJ1-6; TRBD1 aligns across 8 bases. Germline assignment: CDR1 SGHTS and CDR2 YDEGEE. Trimming cost V 1 base and J 6 bases; bases outside gene matches: 9. This CDR3 has 17 amino acids. The CDR3 DNA reads as TGTGCCAGCAGCTTGAGACAGGGGATGAGGCCTAATTCACCCCTCCACTTT. Protein sequence: CASSLRQGMRPNSPLHF.

In its sample, this clone was seen a few times. The V gene is TRBV6-4, the J gene TRBJ1-5; TRBD1 is a possible D gene (5 bases). This CDR3 contains 15 residues. Germline CDR1 and CDR2: MRHNA and SNTAGT. Trimming left V 0 bases short and J 11 bases short, with 17 bases between. CDR3 DNA: TGTGCCAGCAGTGACTCGAAGGACACCCTGAAGGCCCAGCATTTT. It encodes CASSDSKDTLKAQHF.

V gene TRBV11-2 combines with J gene TRBJ2-3; D ambiguous. The CDR3 totals 13 residues. Looked up from germline, CDR1 is SGHAT and CDR2 is FQNNGV. Trimming took off 5 bases at V and 4 bases at J, with 10 bases between the two ends. CDR3 nucleotides: TGTGCCAGCAGCCCAAGCGCCGCAGATACGCAGTATTTT. This gives the protein CASSPSAADTQYF.

J is TRBJ1-4 and V is TRBV28; no clear D. CDR1 is MDHEN, CDR2 SYDVKM, per germline. V lost 5 bases, J lost 10 bases, and 26 bases lay in between. The CDR3 runs to 17 residues. Here the CDR3 reads CASSHPRSSSKPRKLFF. DNA for the CDR3: TGTGCCAGCAGTCATCCTCGGTCCTCATCCAAACCAAGAAAACTGTTTTTT.

The chain uses TRBV29-1 and TRBJ1-2; D remains unclear. The V end was cut by 1 base, the J end by 6 bases, with 18 bases between. Germline values: CDR1 SQVTM, CDR2 ANQGSEA. The CDR3 runs to 15 residues. DNA for the CDR3: TGCAGCGTTGAAGCGTCGGGAATCAAAGTCAATGGCTACACCTTC. It yields the protein CSVEASGIKVNGYTF.

The rearrangement links TRBV4-1 to TRBJ2-1; D remains unclear. Trimming cost V 2 bases and J 8 bases, with 13 bases left between them. The CDR3 has 14 residues. Germline V gene sequence: CDR1 MGHRA, CDR2 YSYEKL. CDR3 amino acids: CASSQHPITDEQFF. The CDR3 DNA sequence: TGCGCCAGCAGCCAACACCCCATAACGGATGAGCAGTTCTTC.

This clone was observed a few times. The chain joins TRBV30 to TRBJ2-1; the D gene is possibly TRBD1 (6 bases). Trimming removed 2 bases at V and 6 bases at J, with 8 bases between. CDR3 length: 12 amino acids. Germline V gene data show CDR1 as GTSNPN and CDR2 as SVGIG (reference sequence). The CDR3 nucleotides read TGTGCCTGGAGTTTAGGGGGCAATGAGCAGTTCTTC. Protein product: CAWSLGGNEQFF.

The V gene is TRBV28, the J gene TRBJ1-1; a weak D match, TRBD1 (5 bases). The germline V gene has CDR1 MDHEN and CDR2 SYDVKM. CDR3 length: 14 amino acids. V was cut by 6 bases and J by 4 bases, with 15 bases left in between. The CDR3 reads CASSPGGTGTEAFF. CDR3 bases: TGTGCCAGCAGCCCGGGGGGGACGGGCACTGAAGCTTTCTTT. The variable domain in full, with the rest retrieved from reference TRBV28 and TRBJ1-1, is DVKVTQSSRYLVKRTGEKVFLECVQDMDHENMFWYRQDPGLGLRLIYFSYDVKMKEKGDIPEGYSVSREKKERFSLILESASTNQTSMYLCASSPGGTGTEAFFGQGTRLTVV.

The rearrangement uses TRBV28 and TRBJ2-2, with 7 bases that match TRBD2. V gave up 5 bases and J gave up 7 bases; unmatched junction bases: 7. The CDR3 length is 14 residues. Germline CDR1 and CDR2: MDHEN and SYDVKM. CDR3 region: CASSAGTTYGELFF. The CDR3 nucleotides read TGTGCCAGCAGTGCCGGGACTACCTACGGGGAGCTGTTTTTT. Based on the CDR3 plus reference TRBV28 and TRBJ2-2, the full variable domain is DVKVTQSSRYLVKRTGEKVFLECVQDMDHENMFWYRQDPGLGLRLIYFSYDVKMKEKGDIPEGYSVSREKKERFSLILESASTNQTSMYLCASSAGTTYGELFFGEGSRLTVL.